These 24 T cell receptor beta chains share one sample of origin, sequenced in a study of shared clonotypes between healthy human individuals. Using immunoSEQ multiplex PCR, the repertoire was profiled, and TCRdb retains in-frame clones only, with some absent. The table lists roughly 2,500,000 clones, approximately 93% of them singletons, with around 0.4% in the top ten. Sequenced input: naive CD4+ T cells from PBMCs. Subset indicated: CD45RA+ positively selected. Source of these receptors: a man in his late teens or twenties in good health. Some clones in this sample may be carry-over from other donors' samples.

This clone was counted a single time. The chain joins TRBV5-5 to TRBJ2-2; 11 bases agree with TRBD1. The CDR3 consists of 15 residues. V shed 5 bases, J shed 6 bases, and the junction held 6 bases outside the gene matches. Looked up from germline, CDR1 is SGHKS and CDR2 is YYEKEE (reference sequence). DNA of the CDR3: TGTGCCAGCAGTAGACCGGGACAGGGGGCCGGGGAGCTGTTTTTT. It specifies CASSRPGQGAGELFF.

The chain employs TRBV29-1 and TRBJ1-2; possible D gene TRBD1, 6 bases. The CDR3 runs to 13 residues. Per germline, CDR1 SQVTM and CDR2 ANQGSEA. The V and J ends lost 6 bases and 5 bases respectively, with 16 bases between them. The CDR3 sequence: CSVLITGKYGYTF. DNA of the CDR3: TGCAGCGTCCTGATAACAGGGAAATATGGCTACACCTTC.

The rearrangement joins TRBV19 to TRBJ1-2, with D tentatively TRBD1 (5 bases). CDR3 length: 12 residues. Looked up from germline, CDR1 is LNHDA and CDR2 is SQIVND (reference sequence). V lost 7 bases, J lost 3 bases, and 9 bases lay in between. Here the CDR3 DNA reads TGTGCCAGTACTCAGGGATACTATGGCTACACCTTC. It translates to CASTQGYYGYTF.

This chain joins TRBV5-4 and TRBJ2-1, with 7 bases identical to TRBD2. With 2 bases clipped from V and 9 bases from J, the junction kept 5 bases outside the gene matches. Germline V gene lookup returns CDR1 SGHNT and CDR2 YYREEE (reference sequence). The CDR3 loop spans 13 amino acids. CDR3 bases: TGTGCCAGCAGCTTTTTTCCGGGAGGTGAGCAGTTCTTC. This codes for CASSFFPGGEQFF.

This sequence joins TRBV9 and TRBJ2-5, with 7 bases matching TRBD2. The trim removed 0 bases at V and 5 bases at J, leaving 10 bases unmatched. This CDR3 comprises 16 residues. The germline gives CDR1 SGDLS, CDR2 YYNGEE. The CDR3 DNA follows: TGTGCCAGCAGCGTAGATCAGGGAGGGAAATCGGAGACCCAGTACTTC. Its protein product is CASSVDQGGKSETQYF.

CDR3 protein: CASSLTSGSWYEQYF. The CDR3, as DNA: TGCGCCAGCAGCTTAACTAGCGGGAGCTGGTACGAGCAGTACTTC. This rearrangement joins TRBV5-1 to TRBJ2-7; 11 bases are shared with TRBD2. The V and J ends lost 2 bases and 4 bases, in that order; junction bases with no gene match: 5. This CDR3 contains 15 residues. Germline loops: CDR1 SGHRS, CDR2 YFSETQ. Full variable domain (remainder filled in from reference TRBV5-1 and TRBJ2-7): KAGVTQTPRYLIKTRGQQVTLSCSPISGHRSVSWYQQTPGQGLQFLFEYFSETQRNKGNFPGRFSGRQFSNSRSEMNVSTLELGDSALYLCASSLTSGSWYEQYFGPGTRLTVT.

V usage is TRBV4-2 and J usage is TRBJ2-1; D may be TRBD2 (5 bases). The length of the CDR3 is 14 residues. The V end lost 2 bases, the J end lost 9 bases, and 14 bases lay between the germline ends. Germline lookup yields CDR1 LGHNA and CDR2 YNFKEQ. The CDR3 spells CASSQKPWESEQFF. The CDR3 DNA is TGTGCCAGCAGCCAAAAGCCATGGGAGAGTGAGCAGTTCTTC.

The rearrangement joins TRBV28 to TRBJ2-1; either TRBD1 or TRBD2 may fit D (6 bases each). The CDR3 has 16 amino acids. The V end was cut by 2 bases, the J end by 10 bases, with 21 bases between. CDR1 and CDR2 (germline): MDHEN, SYDVKM. The CDR3 spells CASSLEGGTLFGEQFF. Written as DNA, the CDR3 is TGTGCCAGCAGTTTAGAAGGCGGGACACTTTTCGGGGAGCAGTTCTTC.

This rearrangement joins TRBV28 to TRBJ2-2; D possibly corresponds to TRBD1 (5 bases). Germline V gene lookup returns CDR1 MDHEN and CDR2 SYDVKM. V was trimmed by 6 bases and J by 5 bases, leaving 16 bases between them. The CDR3 totals 15 residues. The CDR3 DNA reads TGTGCCAGCAGAGTTGGGCAGGGTTTTACCGGGGAGCTGTTTTTT. Its protein is CASRVGQGFTGELFF.

The chain is built from TRBV6-6 and TRBJ2-2, with 7 bases identical to TRBD2. CDR3 length: 13 amino acids. J gave up 6 bases and V 5 bases, and 3 bases lay outside the gene matches. Per germline, CDR1 MNHNY and CDR2 SVGAGI (reference sequence). CDR3 residues: CASSPGGAGELFF. For the CDR3, the DNA is TGTGCCAGCAGTCCTGGGGGGGCCGGGGAGCTGTTTTTT.

The V and J genes are TRBV6-6 and TRBJ1-1; 12 nucleotides match TRBD1. This CDR3 spans 14 amino acids. The V and J ends lost 6 bases and 5 bases, in that order; junction bases with no gene match: 4. Germline V lookup: CDR1 MNHNY, CDR2 SVGAGI (reference sequence). CDR3 in DNA: TGTGCCAGCAGGGGACAGGGGGCGAAGACTGAAGCTTTCTTT. This encodes CASRGQGAKTEAFF.

This chain connects TRBV10-3 to TRBJ2-1, with 12 bases aligning to TRBD2. V gave up 4 bases and J gave up 5 bases; unmatched junction bases: 3. Germline loops: CDR1 ENHRY, CDR2 SYGVKD. The CDR3 extends over 15 amino acids. DNA for the CDR3: TGTGCCATCAGTGTAGGACTAGCGGGACACAATGAGCAGTTCTTC. This encodes CAISVGLAGHNEQFF.

The chain uses TRBV7-3 and TRBJ2-2; 12 bases fit TRBD2. The germline V gene encodes CDR1 SGHTA and CDR2 FQGTGA. This CDR3 has 16 amino acids. V shed 3 bases, J shed 4 bases, and the junction held 3 bases outside the gene matches. CDR3 amino acids: CASSLTSGSGTGELFF. The CDR3 bases are TGTGCCAGCAGCTTGACTAGCGGGAGTGGCACCGGGGAGCTGTTTTTT.

The rearrangement joins TRBV5-4 to TRBJ1-2; 9 bases line up with TRBD1. Germline CDR1 is SGHNT and CDR2 is YYREEE (reference sequence). Trimming cost V 4 bases and J 4 bases; bases outside gene matches: 8. This CDR3 has 15 amino acids. The CDR3 region is CASSQGQGGVYGYTF. CDR3 nucleotides: TGTGCCAGCAGCCAGGGACAGGGAGGGGTCTATGGCTACACCTTC.

The J gene is TRBJ1-2, the V gene TRBV21-1. TRBV21-1 has pseudogene status. This CDR3 has 12 residues. The CDR3 loop reads CASSKAPDGYTF. CDR3 nucleotides: TGTGCCAGCAGCAAAGCCCCGGATGGCTACACCTTC.

The rearrangement joins TRBV6-1 to TRBJ1-5; D not certain. Trimming took off 8 bases at V and 7 bases at J, with 21 bases between the two ends. The CDR3 is 15 amino acids. Germline V lookup: CDR1 MNHNS, CDR2 SASEGT. In DNA form, the CDR3 reads TGTGCCAGCTTACCCGGCCCTCTCGCGGAACAGCCCCAGCATTTT. Its translation: CASLPGPLAEQPQHF.

CDR3 nucleotide sequence: TGTGCCAGCAGTTACATAGGGACAGGTGAAGCTTTCTTT. Its translation is CASSYIGTGEAFF. The V and J genes are TRBV6-5 and TRBJ1-1; 8 nucleotides align to TRBD1. CDR3 length: 13 amino acids. V trimming: 2 bases; J trimming: 7 bases; junction bases outside the gene matches: 3. The germline gives CDR1 MNHEY, CDR2 SVGAGI.

The CDR3: CASSLLGGGSYNEQFF. The CDR3 nucleotides are TGTGCCAGCAGCTTATTAGGTGGGGGCTCCTACAATGAGCAGTTCTTC. The V call is TRBV7-3, the J call TRBJ2-1; D is tentatively TRBD1 or TRBD2 (5 bases each). V shed 2 bases and J shed 0 bases, with 11 bases lying between them. Germline lookup yields CDR1 SGHTA and CDR2 FQGTGA. This CDR3 spans 16 amino acids.

The chain recombines TRBV5-5 with TRBJ1-1, with no clear D. Deletions cut 0 bases from V and 1 base from J, with 19 bases between. CDR1 is SGHKS and CDR2 is YYEKEE in the germline V gene (reference sequence). The CDR3 extends over 18 amino acids. The CDR3 coding sequence is TGTGCCAGCAGCTTGGTAGGAGGTCCGGGGTTGGGGAACACTGAAGCTTTCTTT. Residues: CASSLVGGPGLGNTEAFF.

The chain carries TRBV6-1 and TRBJ1-5, with D possibly TRBD1 on 5 matching bases. Between the trimmed V and J ends, which lost 5 bases and 6 bases, there was a span of 14 bases. Germline V CDR1 and CDR2: MNHNS, SASEGT. The CDR3 loop spans 14 amino acids. The CDR3 coding sequence is TGTGCCAGCAGTTCCCGCAGGGAGGGTCAGCCCCAGCATTTT. It translates to CASSSRREGQPQHF.

This chain uses TRBV29-1 with TRBJ2-1, with D hard to call. V was shortened by 4 bases and J by 2 bases, with 18 bases between the two germline ends. Germline V gene data show CDR1 as SQVTM and CDR2 as ANQGSEA. This CDR3 is built from 16 residues. In DNA form, the CDR3 reads TGCAGCGTTGCCTATTTTTTTGGGGAAACCTACAATGAGCAGTTCTTC. Translated, it gives CSVAYFFGETYNEQFF.

The CDR3 DNA sequence: TGTGCCATCAGTGTGGGCCCCGGAAACACTGAAGCTTTCTTT. Protein: CAISVGPGNTEAFF. The J gene is TRBJ1-1, the V gene TRBV10-3; no firm D call. V dropped 4 bases and J dropped 2 bases, with 11 bases sitting between them. Germline V lookup: CDR1 ENHRY, CDR2 SYGVKD. This CDR3 comprises 14 residues.

This chain uses TRBV5-1 with TRBJ2-7; D may correspond to TRBD1 or TRBD2 (6 bases each). Trimming took 0 bases from V and 3 from J, leaving 19 bases between them. Germline-derived CDR1 and CDR2 are SGHRS and YFSETQ. There are 17 residues in the CDR3. The CDR3 spells CASSLAQGTGYYYEQYF. Here the CDR3 DNA reads TGCGCCAGCAGCTTGGCCCAGGGGACTGGCTACTACTACGAGCAGTACTTC.

The chain combines TRBV6-5 with TRBJ1-2; no clear D. This CDR3 comprises 10 residues. The V and J ends lost 8 bases and 5 bases respectively, with 6 bases between them. Looked up from germline, CDR1 is MNHEY and CDR2 is SVGAGI. The CDR3 reads CASVLYGYTF. The DNA for the CDR3 is TGTGCCAGCGTTCTGTATGGCTACACCTTC.